This record looks at one T cell receptor (beta chain) sequence and its context. This record belongs to a study of blood T cell repertoires in COVID-19. Measured with immunoSEQ multiplex PCR; TCRdb has only the in-frame clones, and not every one. The sample shows over 70,000 clones, roughly 71% of them seen only once. The CDR3 contains 16 residues. Germline assignment: CDR1 SGHKS and CDR2 YYEKEE (reference sequence). V gave up 6 bases and J gave up 5 bases, with 22 bases separating them. The receptor's source is a woman older than 75 with acute or convalescent COVID-19. The sample taken for sequencing was peripheral blood. This chain joins TRBV5-5 and TRBJ2-3; D is perhaps TRBD2 (7 bases). The CDR3 loop reads CASTLRGGASGDTQYF. The CDR3 coding sequence is TGTGCCAGCACCTTAAGGGGGGGCGCAAGTGGAGATACGCAGTATTTT.